Listed below are T cell receptor beta chains from one sample, sequenced in a study of T cell changes during pregnancy in multiple sclerosis. Assay: immunoSEQ multiplex PCR; the TCRdb copy retains only in-frame clones and omits some. Of some 67,000 clones listed, roughly nine tenths are singletons. This specimen consisted of peripheral blood, obtained after pregnancy. Receptor source: a female donor with multiple sclerosis, enrolled in a pregnancy study. Each CDR3 is given with its conserved first and last residue. Each record gives: D gene, clone size, J gene, V gene, CDR3 length, CDR3 DNA, CDR3 protein. D genes are given only for firm matches. Part of the rows lack a size; the others show once, few, many or a class for expanded clones.

D: TRBD2
size: .
J: TRBJ2-2
V: TRBV4-2
length: 17
DNA: TGTGCCAGCAGCCGAAACCCCCTAGCGGGAGACACCGGGGAGCTGTTTTTT
CDR3: CASSRNPLAGDTGELFF

D: TRBD2
size: .
J: TRBJ2-7
V: TRBV5-4
length: 13
DNA: TGTGCCAGCACTAGCGGGAGGGGCTACGAGCAGTACTTC
CDR3: CASTSGRGYEQYF

D: .
size: .
J: TRBJ2-7
V: TRBV29-1
length: 11
DNA: TGCAGCGGACAGGCTGCCGACGAGCAGTACTTC
CDR3: CSGQAADEQYF

D: .
size: .
J: TRBJ2-1
V: TRBV9
length: 16
DNA: TGTGCCAGCAGCGTAGTTGGCGGGAACTCCTACAATGAGCAGTTCTTC
CDR3: CASSVVGGNSYNEQFF

D: .
size: .
J: TRBJ2-5
V: TRBV11-2
length: 15
DNA: TGTGCCAGCAGCTTAGAGGCCAGGGGAAGAGAGACCCAGTACTTC
CDR3: CASSLEARGRETQYF

D: .
size: .
J: TRBJ2-3
V: TRBV7-9
length: 15
DNA: TGTGCCAGCAGCTTAAATAGCGAGAGCACAGATACGCAGTATTTT
CDR3: CASSLNSESTDTQYF

D: TRBD2
size: .
J: TRBJ2-2
V: TRBV5-1
length: 13
DNA: TGCGCCAGCGATCGGGAGGGCCTCGGGGAGCTGTTTTTT
CDR3: CASDREGLGELFF

D: TRBD1
size: .
J: TRBJ1-1
V: TRBV5-5
length: 15
DNA: TGTGCCAGCAGCTTGGGTGACAGGGGTTTCACTGAAGCTTTCTTT
CDR3: CASSLGDRGFTEAFF

D: .
size: .
J: TRBJ1-1
V: TRBV19
length: 14
DNA: TGTGCCAGTAGTGCCAGGGCCCAGAACACTGAAGCTTTCTTT
CDR3: CASSARAQNTEAFF

D: .
size: .
J: TRBJ2-7
V: TRBV10-2
length: 12
DNA: TGCGCCAGCAGTGAGTGGGCTTACGAGCAGTACTTC
CDR3: CASSEWAYEQYF

D: TRBD1
size: .
J: TRBJ2-7
V: TRBV5-1
length: 14
DNA: TGCGCCAGCAGCTTCGGGACAGGGCGGTACGAGCAGTACTTC
CDR3: CASSFGTGRYEQYF

D: .
size: .
J: TRBJ2-5
V: TRBV29-1
length: 14
DNA: TGCAGCGTTGTTTCTGGTATTCCCGGTTGGACCCAGTACTTC
CDR3: CSVVSGIPGWTQYF

D: .
size: .
J: TRBJ2-7
V: TRBV6-5
length: 14
DNA: TGTGCCAGCAGCCCAAGCGGGCAGGGCGGCGAGCAGTACTTC
CDR3: CASSPSGQGGEQYF

D: .
size: .
J: TRBJ1-3
V: TRBV30
length: 14
DNA: TGTGCCTGGAGACCCGACAGCGTTGGAAACACCATATATTTT
CDR3: CAWRPDSVGNTIYF

D: .
size: .
J: TRBJ1-1
V: TRBV19
length: 14
DNA: TGTGCCAGTAGTCCCGGGTCCATGAACACTGAAGCTTTCTTT
CDR3: CASSPGSMNTEAFF

D: TRBD2
size: .
J: TRBJ2-3
V: TRBV5-1
length: 15
DNA: TGCGCCAGCCTACCGAGCGGGAGGGCCTCAGATACGCAGTATTTT
CDR3: CASLPSGRASDTQYF

D: TRBD2
size: .
J: TRBJ2-5
V: TRBV7-2
length: 13
DNA: TGTGCCAGCAAAGTAGCGGGAGGGGAGACCCAGTACTTC
CDR3: CASKVAGGETQYF

D: TRBD2
size: .
J: TRBJ2-3
V: TRBV6-5
length: 15
DNA: TGTGCCAGCAGCAAACTAGCGGGAGGGCAAGATACGCAGTATTTT
CDR3: CASSKLAGGQDTQYF

D: TRBD2
size: once
J: TRBJ2-2
V: TRBV2
length: 12
DNA: TGTGCCAGCAGGGGACTAGCCGGGGAGCTGTTTTTT
CDR3: CASRGLAGELFF

D: TRBD2
size: .
J: TRBJ2-1
V: TRBV9
length: 16
DNA: TGTGCCAGCAGCCCCCCGGGGGGGAGGGAAGGGAATGAGCAGTTCTTC
CDR3: CASSPPGGREGNEQFF

D: TRBD2
size: .
J: TRBJ2-5
V: TRBV28
length: 16
DNA: TGTGCCAGCAGTTTAGGTTTAGCGGGAGTCGGCGAGACCCAGTACTTC
CDR3: CASSLGLAGVGETQYF

D: .
size: .
J: TRBJ2-1
V: TRBV6-5
length: 16
DNA: TGTGCCAGCAGTTACGTATATGGGAGCTCCTACAATGAGCAGTTCTTC
CDR3: CASSYVYGSSYNEQFF

D: TRBD2
size: .
J: TRBJ2-3
V: TRBV18
length: 14
DNA: TGTGCCAGCTCACAGCGGGAGGACACAGATACGCAGTATTTT
CDR3: CASSQREDTDTQYF

D: TRBD1
size: .
J: TRBJ2-4
V: TRBV29-1
length: 14
DNA: TGCAGCGTTGGTCGACAGGGGGCGCAGAACATTCAGTACTTC
CDR3: CSVGRQGAQNIQYF

D: TRBD1
size: .
J: TRBJ2-7
V: TRBV19
length: 15
DNA: TGTGCCAGTAGACCCTCAGTCAGGGGGACCTACGAGCAGTACTTC
CDR3: CASRPSVRGTYEQYF

D: .
size: .
J: TRBJ2-2
V: TRBV7-2
length: 15
DNA: TGTGCCAGCAGCCAAGACTACCTACGGACCGGGGAGCTGTTTTTT
CDR3: CASSQDYLRTGELFF

D: .
size: .
J: TRBJ2-1
V: TRBV19
length: 15
DNA: TGTGCCAGTAGCCCTATGACAGGCTCCTACAATGAGCAGTTCTTC
CDR3: CASSPMTGSYNEQFF

D: TRBD1
size: .
J: TRBJ1-1
V: TRBV18
length: 15
DNA: TGTGCCAGCTCAACGCCACAGGGGCGGTACACTGAAGCTTTCTTT
CDR3: CASSTPQGRYTEAFF

D: .
size: .
J: TRBJ2-7
V: TRBV5-6
length: 16
DNA: TGTGCCAGCAGCTTCTCCTTCCGGGAGCCGGGGTACGAGCAGTACTTC
CDR3: CASSFSFREPGYEQYF

D: TRBD1
size: few
J: TRBJ1-3
V: TRBV30
length: 16
DNA: TGTGCCTGGAGTGTACTACAGGGGGCCTTGGGAAACACCATATATTTT
CDR3: CAWSVLQGALGNTIYF

D: .
size: once
J: TRBJ1-4
V: TRBV5-6
length: 14
DNA: TGTGCCAGCAGGAAAGGGGCTGCTAATGAAAAACTGTTTTTT
CDR3: CASRKGAANEKLFF

D: TRBD2
size: .
J: TRBJ2-7
V: TRBV11-3
length: 13
DNA: TGTGCCAGCAGCTTAGAAGCGGGAGGGGGTCAGTACTTC
CDR3: CASSLEAGGGQYF

D: .
size: .
J: TRBJ2-1
V: TRBV5-1
length: 14
DNA: TGCGCCAGCAGCGGTTCTAGTTCCTACAATGAGCAGTTCTTC
CDR3: CASSGSSSYNEQFF

D: .
size: .
J: TRBJ1-1
V: TRBV29-1
length: 12
DNA: TGCAGCGGCAGCAGGGGGAACACTGAAGCTTTCTTT
CDR3: CSGSRGNTEAFF

D: .
size: .
J: TRBJ2-2
V: TRBV9
length: 15
DNA: TGTGCCAGCAGCGTAGACTTGAGGGACACCGGGGAGCTGTTTTTT
CDR3: CASSVDLRDTGELFF

D: TRBD2
size: .
J: TRBJ2-3
V: TRBV13
length: 13
DNA: TGTGCCAGCAGTGGACTAGCGACAGATACGCAGTATTTT
CDR3: CASSGLATDTQYF

D: .
size: .
J: TRBJ2-5
V: TRBV19
length: 14
DNA: TGTGCCAGTAGTATCGCGTTAGCTACGGAGACCCAGTACTTC
CDR3: CASSIALATETQYF

D: TRBD1
size: .
J: TRBJ1-1
V: TRBV6-1
length: 13
DNA: TGTGCCAGCAGTGAAATTTGGGACAGGAAAGCTTTCTTT
CDR3: CASSEIWDRKAFF

D: TRBD1
size: .
J: TRBJ1-1
V: TRBV29-1
length: 13
DNA: TGCAGCGTGACAGGGGCCGTGAACACTGAAGCTTTCTTT
CDR3: CSVTGAVNTEAFF

D: .
size: .
J: TRBJ2-1
V: TRBV27
length: 16
DNA: TGTGCCAGCAGCCTCACTGGGCTCGATGAGTTCTATGAGCAGTTCTTC
CDR3: CASSLTGLDEFYEQFF

D: .
size: .
J: TRBJ2-5
V: TRBV9
length: 14
DNA: TGTGCCAGCAGCGTAACGGCGGCCAAAGAGACCCAGTACTTC
CDR3: CASSVTAAKETQYF

D: .
size: .
J: TRBJ2-1
V: TRBV5-1
length: 16
DNA: TGCGCCAGCAGCTTGGTTGGGGGGGCCACCTACAATGAGCAGTTCTTC
CDR3: CASSLVGGATYNEQFF

D: TRBD1
size: .
J: TRBJ2-1
V: TRBV10-1
length: 14
DNA: TGCGCCAGCAGTGAGGACAGGGGTAGCGATGAGCAGTTCTTC
CDR3: CASSEDRGSDEQFF

D: TRBD2
size: .
J: TRBJ2-3
V: TRBV28
length: 14
DNA: TGTGCCAGCAGTATGGGACTACCCGAGGGGCCGCAGTATTTT
CDR3: CASSMGLPEGPQYF

D: .
size: once
J: TRBJ1-5
V: TRBV6-6
length: 14
DNA: TGTGCCAGCAGTTACGAGGTTAGCAATCAGCCCCAGCATTTT
CDR3: CASSYEVSNQPQHF

D: .
size: .
J: TRBJ1-4
V: TRBV5-1
length: 15
DNA: TGCGCCAGCAGCTTGGGTGTCTCAACTAATGAAAAACTGTTTTTT
CDR3: CASSLGVSTNEKLFF

D: .
size: few
J: TRBJ1-1
V: TRBV18
length: 13
DNA: TGTGCCAGCTCACCACTGAGGAACACTGAAGCTTTCTTT
CDR3: CASSPLRNTEAFF

D: .
size: .
J: TRBJ2-1
V: TRBV6-5
length: 13
DNA: TGTGCCAGCAGTCCCGGGACTCACAATGAGCAGTTCTTC
CDR3: CASSPGTHNEQFF

D: TRBD2
size: .
J: TRBJ2-3
V: TRBV5-1
length: 15
DNA: TGCGCCAGCAGCTTACCGGGAGGGAGGACAGATACGCAGTATTTT
CDR3: CASSLPGGRTDTQYF

D: .
size: .
J: TRBJ2-4
V: TRBV2
length: 14
DNA: TGTGCCAGCATTAGCGGACTAGCCAAAAACATTCAGTACTTC
CDR3: CASISGLAKNIQYF

D: .
size: .
J: TRBJ1-5
V: TRBV4-1
length: 19
DNA: TGCGCCAGCAGCCAACACCCCGGGGGAGGGGCCCTGAGGGATCAGCCCCAGCATTTT
CDR3: CASSQHPGGGALRDQPQHF

D: TRBD2
size: few
J: TRBJ2-3
V: TRBV9
length: 15
DNA: TGTGCCAGCAGCTTTAGCGGGAGGTCCACAGATACGCAGTATTTT
CDR3: CASSFSGRSTDTQYF